This note documents a single T cell receptor (beta chain) sequence. This was the immunoSEQ v3 assay. Measured with immunoSEQ multiplex PCR; TCRdb has only the in-frame clones, and not every one. The table shows 50,000 to 65,000 clones, with 69% occurring only once. This record comes from a study of TIL therapy for anti-PD-1-resistant metastatic lung cancer. Time point given: pre-treatment sample, taken before nivolumab and TIL therapy. Patients were adults with stage 4 NSCLC. Germline CDR1 is SGHTA and CDR2 is FQGNSA. The V end lost 5 bases, the J end lost 4 bases, and 9 bases lay between the germline ends. The CDR3 spans 13 residues.

The source of this sequence is a person between 30 and 80 years old with non-small cell lung cancer. The chain employs TRBV7-2 and TRBJ1-5; D gene unclear. This specimen consisted of blood, obtained at baseline. The CDR3 reads CASSLNINQPQHF. For the CDR3, the DNA is TGTGCCAGCAGCCTAAACATAAATCAGCCCCAGCATTTT. Using reference TRBV7-2 and TRBJ1-5 for the parts outside the CDR3, the full variable domain is GAGVSQSPSNKVTEKGKDVELRCDPISGHTALYWYRQSLGQGLEFLIYFQGNSAPDKSGLPSDRFSAERTGGSVSTLTIQRTQQEDSAVYLCASSLNINQPQHFGDGTRLSIL.